This TCR beta chain was retrieved from a study of blood T cells in healthy people across ages. Each donor's blood draw was ten milliliters of peripheral blood. Per individual sample, total RNA of at least 5 micrograms was extracted. This CDR3 is built from 16 residues. Germline CDR1 SNHLY, CDR2 FYNNEI. Germline trimming cut 5 bases from V and 3 bases from J; bases unmatched to any gene: 6. A sample-barcoded 5' primer and a J-beta primer mix were used in a second PCR of roughly 7 to 11 cycles. TCRdb re-called the 5' RACE reads through MiXCR, storing one row per CDR3 protein. The table records 1,500,000 or so distinct CDR3 sequences, 40% to 45% of them present only once.

The sequence was obtained from a young woman in good health. Material: blood. V usage is TRBV2 and J usage is TRBJ2-3; 12 positions match TRBD2. CDR3 coding DNA: TGTGCCAGCAGTCCAAGACTAGCGGGAGAAACAGATACGCAGTATTTT. Its translation: CASSPRLAGETDTQYF.